The sequence of this TCR beta chain was determined in a study of coeliac disease. Profiled with immunoSEQ multiplex PCR; TCRdb holds only in-frame clones, not every one. The repertoire holds fewer than 2,000 clones, 64% seen once, with 25% to 30% in the top ten. With V trimmed by 5 bases and J by 7 bases, 11 bases remained unmatched. This CDR3 has 16 amino acids. The germline CDR1 and CDR2 sequences are ENHRY and SYGVKD. The genes are TRBV10-3 and TRBJ1-5; 10 nucleotides align to TRBD1. The sequencing input was intraepithelial lymphocytes from the gut. The sequence came from a woman aged 45-65 years with celiac disease on a gluten-free diet. The CDR3 DNA reads as TGTGCCATCAGTTTTGGGACAGGGGATTTACAACAGCCCCAGCATTTT. Its translation: CAISFGTGDLQQPQHF.